This passage covers 18 T cell receptor beta chains from one sample sequenced in a study of cytomegalovirus exposure and HLA in healthy donors. PCR amplification relied on 60 Vbeta primers (plus 13 Jbeta primers). Profiled with immunoSEQ multiplex PCR; TCRdb holds only in-frame clones, not every one. The sample lists 110,000 to 150,000 clones, roughly 71% occurring once. Sample: PBMCs. Receptor source: a young man in good health and CMV-seronegative.

The chain uses TRBV7-9 and TRBJ1-1; 7 bases are shared with TRBD1. Germline assignment: CDR1 SEHNR and CDR2 FQNEAQ (reference sequence). CDR3 size: 13 residues. The junction had 6 bases not matched to a gene; V was cut back by 3 bases and J by 8 bases. The CDR3 protein is CASSFRDSREAFF. The CDR3 coding sequence is TGTGCCAGCAGCTTCCGGGACAGCCGGGAAGCTTTCTTT.

Details on this clone: Germline and junction disagree at one end, which may indicate a read error. The chain links TRBV6-5 to TRBJ2-1; tentatively, D is TRBD1 (6 bases). There are 11 residues in the CDR3. CDR1 and CDR2 from the germline V gene are MNHEY and SVGAGI. CDR3 nucleotides: TGTGCCAGCAGTGGGACAACCAGCAGGGTCTTC. It yields the protein CASSGTTSRVF.

This clone was detected only a few times. This chain uses TRBV7-8 with TRBJ2-1; 7 bases align to TRBD2. Germline V gene lookup returns CDR1 SGHVS and CDR2 FQNEAQ. V lost 1 base to trimming and J lost 4 bases; unmatched junction nucleotides: 7. The CDR3 contains 16 residues. The CDR3 region is CASSLEAGGVYNEQFF. The CDR3 nucleotides are TGTGCCAGCAGCTTAGAAGCTGGGGGGGTTTACAATGAGCAGTTCTTC.

The chain uses TRBV5-1 and TRBJ2-1; D is unresolved. The germline V gene has CDR1 SGHRS and CDR2 YFSETQ. This CDR3 is built from 13 residues. V lost 0 bases to trimming and J lost 5 bases, with 6 bases between them. The CDR3 region has the DNA TGCGCCAGCAGCTTGGACTCAAACAATGAGCAGTTCTTC. Translation: CASSLDSNNEQFF.

This chain joins TRBV6-5 and TRBJ1-6; 11 nucleotides match TRBD1. CDR3 length equals 14 residues. V was pared by 4 bases and J by 11 bases, with 4 bases of the junction left unmatched. Germline V lookup: CDR1 MNHEY, CDR2 SVGAGI. In DNA, the CDR3 is TGTGCCAGCAGTTGGGACAGGGGGAATCCACCCCTCCACTTT. Translated, it gives CASSWDRGNPPLHF.

The J gene is TRBJ2-7, the V gene TRBV27; 7 bases align to TRBD1. Germline loops: CDR1 MNHEY, CDR2 SMNVEV (reference sequence). With 4 bases clipped from V and 2 bases from J, the junction kept 8 bases outside the gene matches. The CDR3 spans 15 residues. DNA for the CDR3: TGTGCCAGCAGTTCCCGACAGGGACCAGCCTACGAGCAGTACTTC. It yields the protein CASSSRQGPAYEQYF.

The chain has TRBV27 and TRBJ2-3; D perhaps matches TRBD2 (7 bases). The germline V and J ends were trimmed by 5 bases and 6 bases, with 18 bases remaining between them. CDR1 is MNHEY and CDR2 is SMNVEV in the germline V gene (reference sequence). The length of the CDR3 is 15 residues. This chain's CDR3 is CASSTSGAQGDTQYF. CDR3 nucleotide sequence: TGTGCCAGCAGTACAAGCGGGGCGCAGGGGGATACGCAGTATTTT.

The chain has TRBV5-1 and TRBJ1-2; 8 bases fit TRBD1. With 3 bases clipped from V and 2 bases from J, the junction kept 6 bases outside the gene matches. Germline V lookup: CDR1 SGHRS, CDR2 YFSETQ. This CDR3 has 15 residues. CDR3 residues: CASSSTGQANYGYTF. CDR3 nucleotides: TGCGCCAGCAGCTCAACGGGACAGGCCAACTATGGCTACACCTTC.

This clone was detected only a few times. CDR3 loop: CASSLTARENTEAFF. Here the CDR3 DNA reads TGTGCCAGCAGTTTAACAGCCAGGGAGAACACTGAAGCTTTCTTT. V gene TRBV27 combines with J gene TRBJ1-1, with a tentative D call TRBD1 (5 bases). This CDR3 is built from 15 residues. V lost 2 bases and J 1 base, leaving 11 bases between the germline ends. CDR1 is MNHEY and CDR2 is SMNVEV in the germline V gene (reference sequence).

Remarks on this clone: The same CDR3 arises from other DNA sequences in this sample as well. This chain uses TRBV6-6 with TRBJ1-5; TRBD1 agrees at 8 bases. Per germline, CDR1 MNHNY and CDR2 SVGAGI (reference sequence). The CDR3 runs to 13 residues. Germline trimming cut 5 bases from V and 4 bases from J; bases unmatched to any gene: 1. CDR3 sequence: CASSRQGNQPQHF. The CDR3 region has the DNA TGTGCCAGCAGTCGACAGGGGAATCAGCCCCAGCATTTT.

The J gene is TRBJ1-2, the V gene TRBV5-1, with 7 bases that match TRBD1. Germline trimming cut 0 bases from V and 5 bases from J; bases unmatched to any gene: 4. Germline assignment: CDR1 SGHRS and CDR2 YFSETQ. The CDR3 is made up of 14 amino acids. In DNA, the CDR3 is TGCGCCAGCAGCTTGGCTCAACAGGGGTATGGCTACACCTTC. This encodes CASSLAQQGYGYTF.

V is TRBV29-1 and J is TRBJ2-5, with 7 nucleotides matching TRBD1. CDR3 length equals 14 residues. CDR1 is SQVTM and CDR2 is ANQGSEA in the germline V gene. V gave up 4 bases and J gave up 3 bases; unmatched junction bases: 8. The CDR3 DNA reads TGCAGCGTTGGAGGGGGCGTTGGAAAAGAGACCCAGTACTTC. This encodes CSVGGGVGKETQYF.

The chain joins TRBV2 to TRBJ2-7; 7 nucleotides agree with TRBD2. This CDR3 has 13 amino acids. With V trimmed by 6 bases and J by 6 bases, 8 bases remained unmatched. The germline V gene encodes CDR1 SNHLY and CDR2 FYNNEI. CDR3 in amino acids: CASSQGLEFEQYF. In nucleotides, the CDR3 is TGTGCCAGCAGCCAAGGACTAGAATTCGAGCAGTACTTC.

V gene TRBV30 combines with J gene TRBJ1-1; D not resolved. The CDR3 is 13 residues long. From germline, CDR1 is GTSNPN and CDR2 SVGIG (reference sequence). V lost 0 bases to trimming and J lost 4 bases, with 9 bases between them. The CDR3 DNA is TGTGCCTGGAGTGTGCGGAGGAGCACTGAAGCTTTCTTT. It specifies CAWSVRRSTEAFF. The whole variable domain, remainder taken from reference TRBV30 and TRBJ1-1, is SQTIHQWPATLVQPVGSPLSLECTVEGTSNPNLYWYRQAAGRGLQLLFYSVGIGQISSEVPQNLSASRPQDRQFILSSKKLLLSDSGFYLCAWSVRRSTEAFFGQGTRLTVV.

The chain has TRBV19 and TRBJ1-3; possibly TRBD1 for D (5 bases). From germline, CDR1 is LNHDA and CDR2 SQIVND (reference sequence). This CDR3 has 17 residues. The germline V and J ends were trimmed by 2 bases and 0 bases, with 14 bases remaining between them. CDR3 protein: CASSISDSRGSGNTIYF. CDR3 bases: TGTGCCAGTAGTATATCCGACAGCCGAGGCTCTGGAAACACCATATATTTT.

This chain uses TRBV6-5 with TRBJ2-2; 7 nucleotides align to TRBD1. V dropped 2 bases and J dropped 8; count of bases not matched to a gene: 5. Per germline, CDR1 MNHEY and CDR2 SVGAGI. This CDR3 is 14 amino acids long. The CDR3 bases are TGTGCCAGCAGTTACGGGTCGGGACAGGGGGAGCTGTTTTTT. Amino acids: CASSYGSGQGELFF.

The genes are TRBV28 and TRBJ2-5; 10 nucleotides line up with TRBD2. Trimming cost V 10 bases and J 5 bases; bases outside gene matches: 10. From germline, CDR1 is MDHEN and CDR2 SYDVKM. The CDR3 is 14 residues long. The CDR3 is CATADSGGSETQYF. The CDR3 coding sequence is TGTGCCACCGCGGATAGCGGGGGGTCGGAGACCCAGTACTTC.

This chain uses TRBV10-1 with TRBJ2-3, with 11 positions matching TRBD1. The CDR3 is 14 amino acids. Germline CDR1 WNHNN, CDR2 SYGVQD (reference sequence). The J segment lost 4 bases and the V segment lost 8 bases, leaving 5 bases of the junction unmatched. CDR3 protein: CASSRDRGSDTQYF. The DNA of the CDR3 is TGCGCCAGCTCCCGGGACAGGGGGTCAGATACGCAGTATTTT.